This T cell receptor (beta chain) is from a study of T cell responses to AZD1222 COVID-19 vaccine. Produced via immunoSEQ multiplex PCR; TCRdb's table is partial and in-frame only. The table lists 150,000 or so clones, about 88% of them singletons, with less than 3.5% in the top ten. The V gene end was trimmed by 6 bases and the J gene end by 3 bases; junction bases not matched to a gene: 3. The CDR3 consists of 14 residues. The germline V gene encodes CDR1 SNHLY and CDR2 FYNNEI. The receptor comes from an adult in good health. Source: peripheral blood, taken on day 0 of AZD1222 vaccination. V is TRBV2 and J is TRBJ2-3, with TRBD2 identical over 10 bases. CDR3 protein: CASRRAGGTDTQYF. CDR3 coding DNA: TGTGCCAGCAGACGAGCGGGGGGGACAGATACGCAGTATTTT.